These 21 T cell receptor beta chains share one sample of origin, sequenced in a study of T cell changes during pregnancy in multiple sclerosis. TCRdb's copy holds only in-frame clones and misses some; the assay was immunoSEQ multiplex PCR. The sample lists just under 65,000 clones; about 96% were seen once. Specimen: CD8+ T cells from peripheral blood mononuclear cells, collected after pregnancy. The receptors derive from a female donor with multiple sclerosis, enrolled in a pregnancy study.

The chain couples TRBV5-1 to TRBJ2-7, with a possible D match to TRBD2 (5 bases). The V gene's germline CDR1 is SGHRS and CDR2 YFSETQ. This CDR3 has 11 residues. Trimming removed 5 bases at V and 7 bases at J, with 10 bases between. CDR3: CASRGASEQYF. As DNA, the CDR3 is TGCGCCAGCAGGGGAGCCTCGGAGCAGTACTTC.

The chain employs TRBV11-2 and TRBJ2-7; 8 bases are shared with TRBD2. With V trimmed by 3 bases and J by 4 bases, 5 bases remained unmatched. The germline gives CDR1 SGHAT, CDR2 FQNNGV. The CDR3 spans 14 residues. The CDR3 DNA reads as TGTGCCAGCAGCTTGGGACTAGTCGGATACGAGCAGTACTTC. Translation gives CASSLGLVGYEQYF. Variable domain in full (rest from reference TRBV11-2 and TRBJ2-7): EAGVAQSPRYKIIEKRQSVAFWCNPISGHATLYWYQQILGQGPKLLIQFQNNGVVDDSQLPKDRFSAERLKGVDSTLKIQPAKLEDSAVYLCASSLGLVGYEQYFGPGTRLTVT.

V and J are TRBV5-1 and TRBJ1-1; 8 nucleotides align to TRBD1. Germline V gives CDR1 SGHRS, CDR2 YFSETQ. The CDR3 runs 13 residues. J lost 3 bases, V lost 10 bases, and 8 bases had no gene match. The CDR3 sequence is CAARTGFDTEAFF. For the CDR3, the DNA is TGCGCCGCCCGGACAGGGTTTGACACTGAAGCTTTCTTT.

The chain combines TRBV19 with TRBJ1-2; 9 bases are a match to TRBD1. Germline V gene lookup returns CDR1 LNHDA and CDR2 SQIVND (reference sequence). The V gene end was trimmed by 5 bases and the J gene end by 3 bases; junction bases not matched to a gene: 7. CDR3 size: 15 residues. The CDR3 region has the DNA TGTGCCAGTAGTCTAGGGACAGGGCTGGACTATGGCTACACCTTC. Translated, it gives CASSLGTGLDYGYTF. Full variable domain (outside the CDR3, taken from reference TRBV19 and TRBJ1-2): DGGITQSPKYLFRKEGQNVTLSCEQNLNHDAMYWYRQDPGQGLRLIYYSQIVNDFQKGDIAEGYSVSREKKESFPLTVTSAQKNPTAFYLCASSLGTGLDYGYTFGSGTRLTVV.

The chain links TRBV13 to TRBJ2-3; 7 bases agree with TRBD1. Per the germline V gene, CDR1 is PRHDT and CDR2 is FYEKMQ (reference sequence). This CDR3 region has 12 residues. The junction had 0 bases not matched to a gene; V was cut back by 4 bases and J by 5 bases. This chain's CDR3 is CASSYRGDTQYF. Here the CDR3 DNA reads TGTGCCAGCAGCTACAGGGGAGATACGCAGTATTTT. The whole variable domain, filled in from reference TRBV13 and TRBJ2-3, reads AAGVIQSPRHLIKEKRETATLKCYPIPRHDTVYWYQQGPGQDPQFLISFYEKMQSDKGSIPDRFSAQQFSDYHSELNMSSLELGDSALYFCASSYRGDTQYFGPGTRLTVL.

J is TRBJ2-7 and V is TRBV6-1; 7 bases align to TRBD1. Germline V gene lookup returns CDR1 MNHNS and CDR2 SASEGT. The V gene end was trimmed by 1 base and the J gene end by 0 bases; junction bases not matched to a gene: 0. This CDR3 has 14 residues. The CDR3, as DNA: TGTGCCAGCAGTGAAGGGGACAGCTCCTACGAGCAGTACTTC. As protein: CASSEGDSSYEQYF.

The V call is TRBV7-8, the J call TRBJ2-3; 8 positions match TRBD2. The CDR3 length is 16 residues. Germline CDR1 reads SGHVS; CDR2 reads FQNEAQ. V lost 1 base, J lost 4 bases, and 7 bases stayed unmatched. CDR3 coding DNA: TGTGCCAGCAGCTTAGAGTTCGCGGGAGGCGCAGATACGCAGTATTTT. Its translation: CASSLEFAGGADTQYF.

This chain links TRBV5-4 with TRBJ2-1, with 9 bases identical to TRBD2. Germline V gene sequence: CDR1 SGHNT, CDR2 YYREEE (reference sequence). J lost 9 bases, V lost 0 bases, and 10 bases had no gene match. The CDR3 is 16 amino acids. The CDR3 sequence is CASSLEGTSSLTEQFF. CDR3 DNA sequence: TGTGCCAGCAGCTTGGAAGGGACTAGCTCATTGACTGAGCAGTTCTTC.

The genes are TRBV27 and TRBJ2-7; TRBD2 matches at 8 bases. Germline V gene data show CDR1 as MNHEY and CDR2 as SMNVEV (reference sequence). V was clipped by 3 bases and J by 3 bases; unmatched bases: 1. This CDR3 has 13 residues. The CDR3 reads CASSLGLGYEQYF. CDR3 in DNA: TGTGCCAGCAGTTTGGGACTAGGCTACGAGCAGTACTTC.

V and J are TRBV7-9 and TRBJ2-5, with 10 bases fitting TRBD2. With the DNA end fitting TRBJ2-7 better, the J assignment may be wrong. The V gene's germline CDR1 is SEHNR and CDR2 FQNEAQ (reference sequence). The CDR3 has 14 residues. The CDR3 nucleotides read TGTGCCAGCAGCCAGGCAGCGGGAGGGGACGAGCAGTACTTC. This translates into CASSQAAGGDEQYF.

The V gene is TRBV13, the J gene TRBJ1-4; D gene ambiguous. V was trimmed by 3 bases and J by 6 bases, leaving 5 bases between them. Germline V CDR1 and CDR2: PRHDT, FYEKMQ (reference sequence). CDR3 size: 12 residues. CDR3 region: CASSFPDEKLFF. The CDR3 DNA reads as TGTGCCAGCAGCTTCCCTGATGAAAAACTGTTTTTT. The full variable domain, in which reference TRBV13 and TRBJ1-4 provide the parts outside the CDR3, is AAGVIQSPRHLIKEKRETATLKCYPIPRHDTVYWYQQGPGQDPQFLISFYEKMQSDKGSIPDRFSAQQFSDYHSELNMSSLELGDSALYFCASSFPDEKLFFGSGTQLSVL.

The chain employs TRBV13 and TRBJ1-2, with D perhaps TRBD1 (6 bases). Between the trimmed V and J ends, which lost 5 bases and 8 bases, there was a span of 15 bases. Germline CDR1 is PRHDT and CDR2 is FYEKMQ (reference sequence). The length of the CDR3 is 13 residues. In DNA, the CDR3 is TGTGCCAGCAGCCTCACAGGGAGGGGCGGCTACACCTTC. Translated: CASSLTGRGGYTF.

This clone was counted a few times. The chain has TRBV2 and TRBJ2-7; tentative D call: TRBD2 (5 bases). Germline V gene data show CDR1 as SNHLY and CDR2 as FYNNEI. This CDR3 has 10 residues. V dropped 6 bases and J dropped 6 bases, with 6 bases sitting between them. The CDR3 DNA follows: TGTGCCAGCAGAGGGAGCGAGCAGTACTTC. It encodes CASRGSEQYF.

This rearrangement joins TRBV4-1 to TRBJ2-3; 12 bases agree with TRBD2. Germline V gives CDR1 MGHRA, CDR2 YSYEKL. The CDR3 is 17 amino acids. V was clipped by 0 bases and J by 4 bases; unmatched bases: 5. The CDR3 sequence: CASSQDHASGRADTQYF. The CDR3 region has the DNA TGCGCCAGCAGCCAAGACCACGCTAGCGGGAGGGCAGATACGCAGTATTTT.

This chain connects TRBV2 to TRBJ2-1, with D possibly TRBD1 on 6 matching bases. The CDR3 contains 16 residues. Germline V gene data show CDR1 as SNHLY and CDR2 as FYNNEI. Trimming removed 7 bases at V and 4 bases at J, with 20 bases between. CDR3 sequence: CASTPKQGNRYNEQFF. CDR3 DNA: TGTGCCAGCACCCCAAAGCAGGGGAACAGGTACAATGAGCAGTTCTTC.

The CDR3 DNA follows: TGCGCCAGCAGTAGCGGGAGGGCCACCGGGGAGCTGTTTTTT. Translated: CASSSGRATGELFF. The chain links TRBV4-3 to TRBJ2-2; the match to TRBD2 covers 11 bases. Trimming removed 6 bases from V and 4 bases from J; junction bases left unmatched: 1. This CDR3 has 14 amino acids. Germline CDR1 reads LGHNA; CDR2 reads YSLEER.

This clone was detected once. This chain joins TRBV2 and TRBJ2-7; possibly TRBD1 for D (5 bases). In germline, CDR1 is SNHLY, CDR2 FYNNEI. V lost 7 bases and J lost 6, with 13 bases in between. The CDR3 extends over 12 amino acids. CDR3 sequence reads: CASIEGRAEQYF. In DNA, the CDR3 is TGTGCCAGCATCGAAGGCAGGGCCGAGCAGTACTTC.

The chain combines TRBV2 with TRBJ2-7; D might be TRBD1 (7 bases). Trimming removed 7 bases at V and 7 bases at J, with 11 bases between. The CDR3 totals 11 residues. Germline V gene sequence: CDR1 SNHLY, CDR2 FYNNEI. The CDR3 here is CASTGGLEQYF. The DNA of the CDR3 is TGTGCCAGCACAGGGGGGCTGGAGCAGTACTTC.

The chain joins TRBV6-6 to TRBJ2-7; the match to TRBD1 covers 7 bases. Germline-derived CDR1 and CDR2 are MNHNY and SVGAGI (reference sequence). V dropped 0 bases and J dropped 3; count of bases not matched to a gene: 5. The CDR3 extends over 15 amino acids. CDR3: CASSYSRGGSYEQYF. CDR3 nucleotide sequence: TGTGCCAGCAGTTACTCGCGAGGGGGCAGCTACGAGCAGTACTTC.

CDR3 sequence: CASSLYLAGEDEQYF. DNA of the CDR3: TGTGCCAGCAGTTTATATCTAGCGGGAGAGGACGAGCAGTACTTC. This sequence joins TRBV28 and TRBJ2-7, with 10 nucleotides matching TRBD2. The V and J ends lost 1 base and 5 bases, in that order; junction bases with no gene match: 5. The CDR3 runs to 15 residues. From germline, CDR1 is MDHEN and CDR2 SYDVKM.

In its sample, this clone was seen once. CDR3 DNA: TGTGCCAGCAGCTTAGGACAGGGTAGTACTGAAGCTTTCTTT. Translation: CASSLGQGSTEAFF. The rearrangement joins TRBV7-9 to TRBJ1-1; 7 nucleotides match TRBD1. CDR1 SEHNR and CDR2 FQNEAQ come from the germline V gene (reference sequence). Trimming took 1 base from V and 5 from J; bases not matched to a gene: 4. The CDR3 has 14 amino acids.